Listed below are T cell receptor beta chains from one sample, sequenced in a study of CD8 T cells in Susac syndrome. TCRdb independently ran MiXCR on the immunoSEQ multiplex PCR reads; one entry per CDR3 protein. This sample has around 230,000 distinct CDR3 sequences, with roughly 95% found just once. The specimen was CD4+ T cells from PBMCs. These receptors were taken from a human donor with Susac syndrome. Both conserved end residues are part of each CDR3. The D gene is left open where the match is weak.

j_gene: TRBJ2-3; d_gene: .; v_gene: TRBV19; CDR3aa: CASAQGREKAQYF; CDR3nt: TGTGCCAGTGCACAGGGAAGGGAGAAGGCGCAGTATTTT
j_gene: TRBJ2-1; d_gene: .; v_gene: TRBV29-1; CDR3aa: CSVEIVNNEQFF; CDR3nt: TGCAGCGTTGAAATCGTGAACAATGAGCAGTTCTTC
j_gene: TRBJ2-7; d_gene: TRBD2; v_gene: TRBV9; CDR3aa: CASSTRTSGYEQYF; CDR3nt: TGTGCCAGCAGCACCCGGACTAGCGGCTACGAGCAGTACTTC
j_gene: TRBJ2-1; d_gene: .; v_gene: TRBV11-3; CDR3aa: CASSLDLSAYNEQFF; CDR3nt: TGTGCCAGCAGCTTAGATCTTAGCGCCTACAATGAGCAGTTCTTC
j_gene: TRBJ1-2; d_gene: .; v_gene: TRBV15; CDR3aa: CATSSFTGRSYGYTF; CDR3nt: TGTGCCACCAGCAGCTTTACAGGGCGCTCCTATGGCTACACCTTC
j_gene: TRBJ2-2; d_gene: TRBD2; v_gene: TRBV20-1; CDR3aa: CSARVTSSAGELFF; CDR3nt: TGCAGTGCTAGAGTGACTAGCAGTGCCGGGGAGCTGTTTTTT
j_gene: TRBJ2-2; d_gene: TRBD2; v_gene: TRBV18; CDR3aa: CASSQHGLAGAPTGELFF; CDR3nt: TGTGCCAGCTCACAACATGGACTAGCGGGAGCTCCCACCGGGGAGCTGTTTTTT
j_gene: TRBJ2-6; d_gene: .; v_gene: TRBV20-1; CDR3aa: CSARVSGSGANVLTF; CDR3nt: TGCAGTGCTAGAGTTTCAGGCTCTGGGGCCAACGTCCTGACTTTC
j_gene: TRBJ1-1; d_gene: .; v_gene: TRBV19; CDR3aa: CASTYYSGPSDTEAFF; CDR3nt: TGTGCCAGTACCTATTACTCAGGGCCCTCAGACACTGAAGCTTTCTTT
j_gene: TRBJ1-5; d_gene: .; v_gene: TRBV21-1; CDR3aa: CASFWDRGIPVSNQPQHF; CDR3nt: TGTGCCAGCTTTTGGGACAGGGGGATCCCAGTAAGCAATCAGCCCCAGCATTTT